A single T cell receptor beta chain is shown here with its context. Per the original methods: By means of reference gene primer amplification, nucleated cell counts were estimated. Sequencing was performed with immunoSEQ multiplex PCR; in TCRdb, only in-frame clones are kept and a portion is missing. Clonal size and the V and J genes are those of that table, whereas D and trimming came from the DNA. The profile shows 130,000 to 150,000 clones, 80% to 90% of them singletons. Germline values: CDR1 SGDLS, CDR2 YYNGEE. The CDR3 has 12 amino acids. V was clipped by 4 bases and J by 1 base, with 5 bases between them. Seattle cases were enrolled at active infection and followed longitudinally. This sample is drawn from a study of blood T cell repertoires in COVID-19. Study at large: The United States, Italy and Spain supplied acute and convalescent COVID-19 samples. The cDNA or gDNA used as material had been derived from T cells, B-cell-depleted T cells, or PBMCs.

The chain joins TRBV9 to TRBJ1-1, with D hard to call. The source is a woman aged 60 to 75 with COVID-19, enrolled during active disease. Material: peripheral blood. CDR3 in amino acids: CASSNRNTEAFF. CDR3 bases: TGTGCCAGCAGCAACAGGAACACTGAAGCTTTCTTT.